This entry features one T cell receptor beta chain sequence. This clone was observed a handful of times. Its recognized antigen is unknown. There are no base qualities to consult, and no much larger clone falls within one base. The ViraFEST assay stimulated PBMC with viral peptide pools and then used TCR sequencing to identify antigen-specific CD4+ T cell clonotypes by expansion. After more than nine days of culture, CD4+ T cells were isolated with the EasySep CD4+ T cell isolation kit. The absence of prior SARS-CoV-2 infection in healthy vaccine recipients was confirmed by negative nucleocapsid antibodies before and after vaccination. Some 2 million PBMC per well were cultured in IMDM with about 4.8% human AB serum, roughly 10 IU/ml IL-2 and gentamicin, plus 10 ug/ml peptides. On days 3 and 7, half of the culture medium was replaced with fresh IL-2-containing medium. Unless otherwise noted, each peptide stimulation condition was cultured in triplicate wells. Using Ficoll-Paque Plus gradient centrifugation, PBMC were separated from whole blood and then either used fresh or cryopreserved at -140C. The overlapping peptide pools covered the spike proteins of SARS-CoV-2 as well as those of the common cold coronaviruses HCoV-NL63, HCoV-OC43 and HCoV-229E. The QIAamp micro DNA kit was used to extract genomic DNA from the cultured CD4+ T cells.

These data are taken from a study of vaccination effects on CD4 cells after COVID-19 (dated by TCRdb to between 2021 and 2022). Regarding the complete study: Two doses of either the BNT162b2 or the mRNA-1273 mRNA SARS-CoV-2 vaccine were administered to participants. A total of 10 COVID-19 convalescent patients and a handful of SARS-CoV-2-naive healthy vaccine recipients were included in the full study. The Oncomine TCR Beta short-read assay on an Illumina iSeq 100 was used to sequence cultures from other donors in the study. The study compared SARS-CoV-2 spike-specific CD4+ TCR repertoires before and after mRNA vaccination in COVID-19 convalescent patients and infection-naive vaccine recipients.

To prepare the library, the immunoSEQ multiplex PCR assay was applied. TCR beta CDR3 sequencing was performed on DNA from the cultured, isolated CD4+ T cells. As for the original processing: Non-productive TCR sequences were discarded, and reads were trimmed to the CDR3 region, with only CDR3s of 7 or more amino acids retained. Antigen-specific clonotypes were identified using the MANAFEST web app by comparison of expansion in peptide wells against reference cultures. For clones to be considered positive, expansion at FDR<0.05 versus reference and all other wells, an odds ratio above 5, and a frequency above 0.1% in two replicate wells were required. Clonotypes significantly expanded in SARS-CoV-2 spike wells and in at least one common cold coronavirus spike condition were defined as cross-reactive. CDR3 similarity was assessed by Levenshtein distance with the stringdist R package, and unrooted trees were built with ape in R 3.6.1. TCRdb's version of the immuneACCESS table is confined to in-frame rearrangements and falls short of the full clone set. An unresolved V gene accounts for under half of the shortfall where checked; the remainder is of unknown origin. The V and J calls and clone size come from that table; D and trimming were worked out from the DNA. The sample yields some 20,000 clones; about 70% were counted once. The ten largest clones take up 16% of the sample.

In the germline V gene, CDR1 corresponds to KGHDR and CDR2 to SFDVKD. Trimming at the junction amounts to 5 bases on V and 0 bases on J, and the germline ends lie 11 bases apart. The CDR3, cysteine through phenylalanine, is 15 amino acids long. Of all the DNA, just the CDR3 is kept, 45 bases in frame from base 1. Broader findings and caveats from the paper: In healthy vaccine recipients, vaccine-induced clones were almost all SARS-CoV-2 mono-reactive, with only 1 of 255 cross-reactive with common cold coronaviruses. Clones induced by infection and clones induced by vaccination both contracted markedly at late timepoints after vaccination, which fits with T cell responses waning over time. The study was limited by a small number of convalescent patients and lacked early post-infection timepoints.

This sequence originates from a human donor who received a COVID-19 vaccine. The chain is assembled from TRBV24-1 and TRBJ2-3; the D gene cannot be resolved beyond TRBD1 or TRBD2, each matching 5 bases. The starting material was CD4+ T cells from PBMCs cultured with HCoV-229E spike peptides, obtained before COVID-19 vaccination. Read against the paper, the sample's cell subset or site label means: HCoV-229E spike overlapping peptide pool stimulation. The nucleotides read TGTGCCACCAGTGGTGGGACGGGAAGCACAGATACGCAGTATTTT. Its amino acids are CATSGGTGSTDTQYF.